The 4 T cell receptor beta chains below all came from one sample that was sequenced in a study of cytomegalovirus exposure and HLA in healthy donors. Profiled with immunoSEQ multiplex PCR; TCRdb holds only in-frame clones, not every one. The sample carries 150,000 to 200,000 clones, about 90% recorded once. Input material: PBMCs. These receptors originate from a woman under 30 in good health and CMV-seropositive.

CDR3 in amino acids: CSVAGTPKGGNTIYF. Here the CDR3 DNA reads TGCAGCGTGGCCGGGACTCCTAAAGGGGGAAACACCATATATTTT. The chain carries TRBV29-1 and TRBJ1-3; D may be TRBD1 (5 bases). Germline CDR1 reads SQVTM; CDR2 reads ANQGSEA. This CDR3 is built from 15 residues. Trimming took 6 bases from V and 4 from J, leaving 19 bases between them.

The chain is built from TRBV19 and TRBJ2-3, with 8 bases fitting TRBD1. Germline CDR1 is LNHDA and CDR2 is SQIVND (reference sequence). This CDR3 region has 15 residues. Trimming at V came to 8 bases and at J to 7 bases, leaving 14 bases not matched to a gene. CDR3 sequence (DNA): TGTGCCAGTCGACTACAGGGGGATCGGGCAAATACGCAGTATTTT. This gives the protein CASRLQGDRANTQYF.

The J gene is TRBJ2-2, the V gene TRBV7-8; TRBD1 agrees at 9 bases. Trimming took 6 bases from V and 7 from J; bases not matched to a gene: 6. There are 14 residues in the CDR3. The germline V gene encodes CDR1 SGHVS and CDR2 FQNEAQ. The CDR3 protein is CASRPGTGNGELFF. CDR3 nucleotides: TGTGCCAGCAGACCCGGGACAGGGAACGGGGAGCTGTTTTTT.

V and J are TRBV19 and TRBJ1-2; D uncertain. This CDR3 spans 14 amino acids. Trimming pared 6 bases from V and 8 bases from J, leaving 19 bases between. CDR1 LNHDA and CDR2 SQIVND come from the germline V gene (reference sequence). CDR3 residues: CASSTTTGIWGYTF. The CDR3 DNA reads TGTGCCAGTAGCACCACTACCGGAATTTGGGGCTACACCTTC.